This TCR beta chain was sequenced during a study of Ad26.COV2.S vaccination and SARS-CoV-2 variants. Study-wide findings and caveats: Substantial breadth was reported for post-vaccination spike-specific CD8+ and CD4+ T cells.

As for this clone: Its antigen is not identified.

Germline V CDR1 and CDR2: SQVTM, ANQGSEA. Trimming stripped 4 bases from V and 6 bases from J, with 16 bases between. The CDR3 has 13 residues. Treatment described: some 20 received Ad26.COV2.S at low or high dose, single or two shots; roughly five received placebo; per-sample allocation not given. Each sample was drawn 63 days after the first injection (of vaccine or placebo). Using immunoSEQ multiplex PCR, the repertoire was profiled, and TCRdb retains in-frame clones only, with some absent. The sample shows 440,000 or so clones, 90% of them seen only once. Here the sequenced sample was peripheral blood, taken in a trial of Ad26.COV2.S vaccine versus placebo. This TCR derives from a person aged 18-60 years who received the Ad26.COV2.S COVID-19 vaccine or a placebo. The V call is TRBV29-1, the J call TRBJ2-7; D possibly corresponds to TRBD2 (6 bases). CDR3 sequence: CSVAGEGASEQYF. Here the CDR3 DNA reads TGCAGCGTTGCGGGGGAAGGCGCAAGCGAGCAGTACTTC.